This T cell receptor beta chain was identified in a study of blood T cells in healthy people across ages (dated by TCRdb to about 2015). For the wider study: In model experiments, template switching captured about one uniquely barcoded TCR beta cDNA molecule for every two T cells. To avoid experimental bias, donors of different ages were randomly spread across the sequencing lanes. Donors were grouped into four age groups: young (average roughly 15 years), middle-aged (39), aged (approximately 58) and long-lived (less than 85). For two donors (one aged 18 to 29 and one aged 80 or older), the study analyzed two additional independent replicas of 1 million unique cDNA reads from the same blood draw. The study measured age-related changes in TCR beta repertoire diversity using deep sequencing normalized with unique cDNA molecular identifiers. Beyond this particular receptor, the publication reports: Conclusive comparison of naive and antigen-experienced compartments was prevented by the profiling of bulk unsorted PBMCs. The CMV infection status of donors was not known, potentially confounding age-related changes in expanded clonotypes. As age increased, observed TCR beta diversity per million T cells dropped in a roughly linear way, and a significant reduction was already evident by age 40. Observed TCR beta diversity correlated strongly with the percentage of naive T cells measured by flow cytometry. Total diversity estimates from one million sequenced T cells were considered lower bounds and underestimates. The long-lived group showed more naive CD4+ T cells, fewer expanded clones and increased TCR diversity than the aged group, suggesting age selection.

Library creation used 5' RACE. TCRdb lists the instrument as Illumina HiSeq 2500. The second PCR ran for about 7 to 11 cycles and used a J-beta primer mix along with a sample-barcoded 5' primer. A unique molecular identifier was introduced onto each TCR beta cDNA molecule by a template-switch 5' adaptor carrying 12 random nucleotides. Each sample yielded at least 3 million CDR3-containing paired-end reads. All of the RNA was converted into first-strand cDNA using the Mint cDNA synthesis kit, with a TRBC-specific oligonucleotide serving as the primer. After uracil-DNA glycosylase treatment, a first 18-cycle PCR used universal primers M1SS and BC2_uni_R on all cDNA. For the original study's pipeline: Normalization of each sample was performed by random selection of 1 million high-quality reads, each carrying a distinct molecular identifier. Instead of being binned into consensus sequences, reads with shared molecular identifiers were discarded. MiTCR, with a Q25 quality threshold and the strictest error-elimination algorithm, was used for CDR3 identification, clonotype clustering and error correction. A nonparametric unseen species model with Euler transformation was used to estimate lower-bound total TCR beta diversity. TCRdb's own reprocessing of the public reads used fastp at Q25 and MiXCR and kept productive beta chains. Identical CDR3 proteins give one entry, which carries the most common genes and DNA. TCRdb's processing, not the authors', yielded these V and J calls. The sample has about 1,500,000 distinct CDR3 sequences on record, around 39% of them singletons. The ten top clones hold 7% to 9.5% of the sample.

This clonotype was recorded a few times. Its recognized antigen is unknown. Per-base qualities were not stored, and no clone one base away is much larger. The CDR3 measures 15 amino acids from cysteine to phenylalanine. CDR3 DNA only is kept here, 45 bases in frame from base 1. The germline V gene supplies CDR1 ENHRY and CDR2 SYGVKD. Here V drops 4 bases and J drops 6 bases, and the junction holds 12 bases not matched to any gene. The donors were roughly 39 Caucasian individuals from Russia, aged about 6 to 100 years, who were systemically healthy. Each donor gave 8 to 10 milliliters of peripheral blood, collected into EDTA-treated Vacutainer tubes. PBMCs were isolated by Ficoll-Paque density-gradient centrifugation, with at least 7 million obtained per sample. Total RNA, at least 6 micrograms per sample, was extracted from PBMCs with Trizol reagent. Naive CD45RAhigh/CD27high T cell percentages were measured by flow cytometry on a PBMC aliquot from every donor.

The chain is made from TRBV10-3 and TRBJ2-7; 7 bases in the junction line up with TRBD1. The source material was blood. This clonotype was obtained from a woman aged 18-35 years in good health. The DNA is as follows: TGTGCCATCAGTGGGAATTTACAGGGGAGTGGCGAGCAGTACTTC. This gives the protein CAISGNLQGSGEQYF.